This TCR beta chain was profiled in a study of human CD8 memory T cell subsets (dated by TCRdb to about 2020). Turning to the overall study: To assess how stem-like (TSTEM), progenitor exhausted-like (TPEX) and effector memory CD8+ T cell subsets are clonally related, the TCRbeta repertoires of these three subsets were compared. TCRbeta repertoires were obtained from TSTEM, TPEX and effector memory subsets contributed by each of about six donors.

Study-level results and caveats: Only TCRbeta chains were sequenced, and repertoire comparisons were based on six donors, with testing performed by paired t-tests and Bonferroni correction. Normalized Shannon-Wiener diversity was similarly high in the TSTEM and TPEX subsets, while the effector memory subsets were comparatively less diverse. Chao1 estimates suggested greater repertoire diversity in TSTEM than in TPEX subsets, potentially reflecting a broader range of specificities. Clonotypes were shared with effector memory cells by both stem-like subsets, but only minimal overlap was found between TSTEM and TPEX repertoires, suggesting distinct antigen spectra.

CCR7+ PD-1- TIGIT- cells were classified as stem-like memory CD8+ T cells (TSTEM). Peripheral blood mononuclear cells were isolated from healthy donor buffy coats by density gradient separation. The study enriched total CD8+ T cells through negative magnetic separation using EasySep or MojoSort CD8+ T cell isolation kits. An RNeasy Mini Kit was used to extract total RNA from duplicate vials of 150,000 sorted CD8+ T cells per subset. PBMCs were used either fresh or after being cryopreserved in fetal bovine serum containing around 10% DMSO. Fluorescence-activated cell sorting on a FACSAria III was used to sort the CD8+ T cell subsets to purity. The sequencing machine was a NextSeq 550. A Human TCR Profiling Kit was used to prepare UMI-labeled 5' RACE TCRbeta libraries. Every TCRbeta library was prepared in parallel, with the same number of PCR cycles used for all of the libraries. The paper's processing steps were these. Each TCRbeta library contained between 3,000 and 18,000 functional CDR3beta clonotypes. UMI extraction and consensus assembly used MIGEC 1.2.9, requiring at least three reads per UMI. In-frame CDR3beta repertoires were extracted with MiXCR 3.0.3. Each sample was downsampled to 42,000 randomly selected UMIs before diversity metrics were calculated in VDJtools 1.2.1. Repertoire overlap metrics D, R and F2 were calculated in VDJtools for the top 3,000 clones of each sample pair. Following reprocessing of the reads by TCRdb, the data hold one row per CDR3 protein sequence and no DNA is available. In this record, the V and J calls reflect TCRdb's handling and not the investigators' own analysis. This sample's records show about 17,000 distinct CDR3 sequences. The ten largest clones take up 4.5% to 6% of the sample.

Regarding this clonotype: The target of this receptor is not known.

CDR1 SEHNR and CDR2 FQNEAQ are derived from the germline V gene (reference sequence). The CDR3 spans 19 residues, from the cysteine through the phenylalanine. No DNA accompanies this entry. The TCR comes from a human donor in good health. The sequence is built from TRBV7-9 and TRBJ2-3; the TCRdb call, TRBD2, lacks DNA for checking. The sample comprised CD8+ stem-like memory T cells (TSCM and TCM) sorted from PBMCs. In the paper's terms, the cell subset or site label means: stem-like memory CD8 T cells (TSTEM), CCR7+ PD-1- TIGIT-. This receptor has the CDR3 CASSLYPGTSGGGTDTQYF.